This entry is about one TCR beta chain. No antigen is known for it. The data derive from a study of cytomegalovirus exposure and HLA in healthy donors. General study findings and limits: Another analysis was done later, and it associated 15,000 to 20,000 TCR beta sequences with HLA alleles at 0.05 false discovery rate. Near-uniform donor sequencing depth was presumed by presence/absence analyses.

Amplification used 60 Vbeta primers and 13 Jbeta primers. The table came from immunoSEQ multiplex PCR; TCRdb's copy has only in-frame clones and leaves some out. The sample holds 80,000 or so clones. CDR1 SGHKS and CDR2 YYEKEE come from the germline V gene (reference sequence). The CDR3 runs to 17 residues. V shed 3 bases and J shed 1 base, with 19 bases lying between them. The sequenced sample was PBMCs. V usage is TRBV5-5 and J usage is TRBJ1-2, with D unclear. The sequence was collected from a woman aged 25 to 45 in good health and CMV-seronegative. CDR3 DNA sequence: TGTGCCAGCAGCTACAACTCGGGAGGAACCTTTAACTATGGCTACACCTTC. This sequence encodes CASSYNSGGTFNYGYTF.